This entry lists 14 T cell receptor beta chains sequenced from one sample in a study of blood T cell repertoires in COVID-19. Produced via immunoSEQ multiplex PCR; TCRdb's table is partial and in-frame only. The sample gives 170,000 or so clones, almost 85% of which show up once; roughly 15% is in the top ten. The specimen was peripheral blood. These receptor sequences come from a man aged 18 to 35 with active or convalescent COVID-19.

The gene calls are TRBV7-9 and TRBJ2-2; TRBD1 matches at 7 bases. Trimming at V came to 5 bases and at J to 2 bases, leaving 5 bases not matched to a gene. Germline V lookup: CDR1 SEHNR, CDR2 FQNEAQ (reference sequence). The CDR3 has 15 residues. The CDR3 nucleotides are TGTGCCAGCAGCCCCGACAGGGCAAACACCGGGGAGCTGTTTTTT. The encoded protein is CASSPDRANTGELFF.

This chain joins TRBV5-1 and TRBJ2-2; TRBD2 matches 9 bases. Germline V gene sequence: CDR1 SGHRS, CDR2 YFSETQ. V shed 0 bases and J 0 bases; nucleotides not matched to a gene: 3. The CDR3 runs to 17 residues. For the CDR3, the DNA is TGCGCCAGCAGCTTGGAATCTAGCGGGGCGAACACCGGGGAGCTGTTTTTT. It specifies CASSLESSGANTGELFF.

In this sample, this clone turned up once. CDR3 sequence: CASSLDGLAGNEQFF. The CDR3 DNA sequence: TGTGCCAGCAGCTTAGATGGACTAGCGGGCAATGAGCAGTTCTTC. This chain joins TRBV7-8 and TRBJ2-1; 11 positions agree with TRBD2. Trimming at V came to 1 base and at J to 6 bases, leaving 2 bases not matched to a gene. Per germline, CDR1 SGHVS and CDR2 FQNEAQ. This CDR3 contains 15 residues.

This rearrangement joins TRBV5-4 to TRBJ2-4; 7 nucleotides align to TRBD1. This CDR3 has 14 amino acids. Germline lookup yields CDR1 SGHNT and CDR2 YYREEE (reference sequence). J gave up 15 bases and V 4 bases, and 16 bases lay outside the gene matches. The CDR3 loop reads CASSPGGDRERVYF. CDR3 in DNA: TGTGCCAGCAGCCCAGGGGGAGACCGAGAGAGGGTGTACTTC.

J is TRBJ1-5 and V is TRBV10-3; D might be TRBD1 (5 bases). The CDR3 runs 12 residues. Germline CDR1 reads ENHRY; CDR2 reads SYGVKD. V shed 6 bases and J shed 11 bases, with 14 bases lying between them. DNA for the CDR3: TGTGCCATCAGCGCTGACAGTCTAACCCAGCATTTT. This sequence encodes CAISADSLTQHF.

The chain combines TRBV4-1 with TRBJ1-6; 8 nucleotides match TRBD1. The CDR3 spans 18 residues. From germline, CDR1 is MGHRA and CDR2 YSYEKL. V dropped 0 bases and J dropped 4; count of bases not matched to a gene: 8. DNA of the CDR3: TGCGCCAGCAGCCAAGACCCAGGGGGCGACCTTTATAATTCACCCCTCCACTTT. Translation: CASSQDPGGDLYNSPLHF.

The genes are TRBV13 and TRBJ2-7; D might be TRBD1 (6 bases). This CDR3 has 13 residues. Trimming shortened V by 5 bases and J by 5 bases, and 13 bases separated the two germline ends. Germline CDR1 reads PRHDT; CDR2 reads FYEKMQ (reference sequence). This chain's CDR3 is CASSGNRVDEQYF. Here the CDR3 DNA reads TGTGCCAGCAGCGGAAACAGGGTTGACGAGCAGTACTTC.

The rearrangement links TRBV5-1 to TRBJ2-3; D gene uncertain. Trimming left V 0 bases short and J 2 bases short, with 13 bases between. The CDR3 loop spans 16 amino acids. Looked up from germline, CDR1 is SGHRS and CDR2 is YFSETQ. CDR3: CASSLARLRDTDTQYF. The CDR3 DNA reads TGCGCCAGCAGCTTGGCCCGACTGAGAGACACAGATACGCAGTATTTT.

In this sample, this clone turned up once. The chain couples TRBV30 to TRBJ2-1; the D is unclear. V was shortened by 1 base and J by 2 bases, with 12 bases between the two germline ends. The length of the CDR3 is 15 residues. The germline gives CDR1 GTSNPN, CDR2 SVGIG (reference sequence). In DNA form, the CDR3 reads TGTGCCTGGAGTGGGGCTCCTGGCCCCTACAATGAGCAGTTCTTC. It specifies CAWSGAPGPYNEQFF.

The chain is built from TRBV19 and TRBJ1-1; D remains unclear. The CDR3 length is 11 residues. The V end was cut by 7 bases, the J end by 4 bases, with 7 bases between. Germline V gene lookup returns CDR1 LNHDA and CDR2 SQIVND (reference sequence). The CDR3 protein is CASTPGTEAFF. The CDR3 bases are TGTGCCAGTACCCCCGGCACTGAAGCTTTCTTT.

This rearrangement joins TRBV15 to TRBJ1-4; 8 bases are a match to TRBD1. This CDR3 is built from 16 residues. The V gene's germline CDR1 is LNHNV and CDR2 YYDKDF (reference sequence). The trim removed 1 base at V and 8 bases at J, leaving 9 bases unmatched. The DNA of the CDR3 is TGTGCCACCAGCAGAGGGGACAGGAGCCTTTGGGAAAAACTGTTTTTT. Its translation: CATSRGDRSLWEKLFF.

The chain joins TRBV6-5 to TRBJ2-5, with D possibly TRBD1 on 6 matching bases. CDR1 MNHEY and CDR2 SVGAGI come from the germline V gene. Trimming removed 5 bases from V and 5 bases from J, with 18 bases in between. This CDR3 is 15 amino acids long. The CDR3 spells CASSTSEGQRETQYF. DNA for the CDR3: TGTGCCAGCAGTACGTCCGAAGGACAGAGGGAGACCCAGTACTTC.

This chain joins TRBV10-2 and TRBJ2-7; D not resolved. Germline V gene lookup returns CDR1 WSHSY and CDR2 SAAADI. The CDR3 loop spans 10 amino acids. Trimming stripped 7 bases from V and 3 bases from J, with 4 bases between. CDR3 in amino acids: CASTGYEQYF. The DNA for the CDR3 is TGCGCCAGCACAGGCTACGAGCAGTACTTC.

The CDR3, as DNA: TGTGCCAGCAGCCAATCGACTAGCACAGATACGCAGTATTTT. It specifies CASSQSTSTDTQYF. The V and J genes are TRBV3-1 (or the pseudogene TRBV3-2) and TRBJ2-3; no clear D gene. Germline V CDR1 and CDR2: LGHDT, YNNKEL (reference sequence). Trimming took off 2 bases at V and 0 bases at J, with 6 bases between the two ends. CDR3 length equals 14 residues.